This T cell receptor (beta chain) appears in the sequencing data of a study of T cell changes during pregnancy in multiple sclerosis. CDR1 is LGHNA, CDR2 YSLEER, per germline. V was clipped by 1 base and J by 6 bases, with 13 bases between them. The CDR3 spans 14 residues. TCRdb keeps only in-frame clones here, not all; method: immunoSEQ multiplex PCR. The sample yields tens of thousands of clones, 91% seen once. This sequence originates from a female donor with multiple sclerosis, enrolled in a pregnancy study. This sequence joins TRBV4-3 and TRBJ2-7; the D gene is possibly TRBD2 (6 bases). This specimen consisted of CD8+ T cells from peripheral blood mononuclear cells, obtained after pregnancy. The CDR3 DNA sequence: TGCGCCAGCAGCCAAGGGGCGCTGGGGGGCGAGCAGTACTTC. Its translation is CASSQGALGGEQYF.